This TCR beta chain appears in the sequencing data of a study of blood T cell repertoires in COVID-19. Some clones are missing from TCRdb's copy, which holds only in-frame ones; the method was immunoSEQ multiplex PCR. The table shows about 200,000 clones, with approximately 87% occurring only once. As to this clone: A junction boundary mismatches the germline segment, possibly from a read error.

Germline V gene lookup returns CDR1 SSHAT and CDR2 FNYEAQ (reference sequence). This CDR3 comprises 13 residues. The chain carries TRBV7-7 and TRBJ2-1, with D possibly being TRBD2 (5 bases). This clonotype was obtained from a woman in her 70s with acute or convalescent COVID-19. The specimen sequenced was peripheral blood. For the CDR3, the DNA is TGTGCTAGCAGCTTAGGTCTAGCCAATGAGCAGTTCTTC. Amino acid sequence: CASSLGLANEQFF. The full variable domain, its missing parts supplied by reference TRBV7-7 and TRBJ2-1, is GAGVSQSPRYKVTKRGQDVTLRCDPISSHATLYWYQQALGQGPEFLTYFNYEAQPDKSGLPSDRFSAERPEGSISTLTIQRTEQRDSAMYRCASSLGLANEQFFGPGTRLTVL.